This T cell receptor beta chain was sequenced for a study of Ad26.COV2.S vaccination and SARS-CoV-2 variants. Study information: Donor was one of the participants in the Ad26.COV2.S arm of the COV1001 trial.

Germline assignment: CDR1 MNHEY and CDR2 SMNVEV (reference sequence). Trimming took off 6 bases at V and 7 bases at J, with 19 bases between the two ends. This CDR3 is built from 15 residues. Regarding treatment: 15 to 20 received Ad26.COV2.S at low or high dose, single or two shots; several received placebo; per-sample allocation not given. Collection of the samples took place on day 63 after the first injection of vaccine or placebo. This adult donor, from Boston, was 18-55 years old. Immunization relied on an Ad26 vector, which expressed Wuhan-strain SARS-CoV-2 spike. This clone was seen only a few times. Generated by immunoSEQ multiplex PCR, the TCRdb table keeps only in-frame clones and is missing some. The sample yields 300,000 to 350,000 clones, about 85% seen once.

The chain uses TRBV27 and TRBJ2-1, with D perhaps matching TRBD2 (6 bases). Sample: peripheral blood, taken in a trial of Ad26.COV2.S vaccine versus placebo. The receptor was derived from a person aged 18-60 years who received the Ad26.COV2.S COVID-19 vaccine or a placebo. The CDR3: CASSRSAMGRNEQFF. CDR3 DNA sequence: TGTGCCAGCAGCCGATCAGCGATGGGGAGGAATGAGCAGTTCTTC.